This T cell receptor beta chain emerged from a study of blood T cell repertoires in COVID-19. The CDR3 length is 16 residues. CDR1 and CDR2 from the germline V gene are LNHNV and YYDKDF (reference sequence). Trimming cost V 3 bases and J 1 base, with 15 bases left between them. Only in-frame clones appear in the TCRdb table, and some are missing; sequencing was by immunoSEQ multiplex PCR. The sample records about 340,000 clones, roughly 90% being singletons. Study members were between 18 and 89 years old and lived in roughly 24 US regions. Participant-given clinical history determined each cohort assignment. Among Cohort 3 donors, those recovered had two negative PCRs, clearance, or symptom resolution.

The chain recombines TRBV15 with TRBJ1-1; a possible D gene is TRBD1 (6 bases). The sequenced material came from PBMCs or T cells enriched from blood (not recorded which). The source is a woman in her 30s who had recovered from COVID-19. CDR3 DNA sequence: TGTGCCACCAGCAGTCCTCTGGGGGGGCCGAACACTGAAGCTTTCTTT. Translated, it gives CATSSPLGGPNTEAFF. Full variable domain (rest looked up from reference TRBV15 and TRBJ1-1): DAMVIQNPRYQVTQFGKPVTLSCSQTLNHNVMYWYQQKSSQAPKLLFHYYDKDFNNEADTPDNFQSRRPNTSFCFLDIRSPGLGDTAMYLCATSSPLGGPNTEAFFGQGTRLTVV.